The 18 T cell receptor beta chains listed next were all sequenced from one sample in a study of regulatory T cells in long-lasting Graves disease. Described time point: newly diagnosed GD, antithyroid drugs for less than 3 months. The TCR library was made from RNA that had been extracted from PBMCs in TRIzol. The TCR beta library used iRepertoire HTBI primers with Arm-PCR amplification of CDR3. A single record per CDR3 protein comes from TCRdb applying MiXCR to the multiplex PCR reads. The sample yields roughly 610,000 distinct CDR3 sequences, 15% to 20% seen once. This sample was shared with a second study, whose subject was T cells in Graves' hyperthyroidism and ophthalmopathy.

The sample here was peripheral blood mononuclear cells (PBMCs), taken at new diagnosis, from a patient treated with antithyroid drugs. These receptors all stem from a man aged 18 to 29 with Graves disease.

This CDR3 reads CASSLGDGVLYEQYF. In DNA form, the CDR3 reads TGCGCCAGCAGCTTGGGAGACGGCGTCCTTTACGAGCAGTACTTC. This sequence joins TRBV5-1 and TRBJ2-7; no reliable D call. V lost 0 bases and J 4 bases, leaving 14 bases between the germline ends. Per the germline V gene, CDR1 is SGHRS and CDR2 is YFSETQ. The CDR3 runs to 15 residues. The whole variable domain, remainder taken from reference TRBV5-1 and TRBJ2-7, is KAGVTQTPRYLIKTRGQQVTLSCSPISGHRSVSWYQQTPGQGLQFLFEYFSETQRNKGNFPGRFSGRQFSNSRSEMNVSTLELGDSALYLCASSLGDGVLYEQYFGPGTRLTVT.

This clonotype was detected a few times. This chain uses TRBV10-3 with TRBJ1-5, with unresolved D. CDR3 length: 16 residues. V was shortened by 0 bases and J by 4 bases, with 13 bases between the two germline ends. Germline V lookup: CDR1 ENHRY, CDR2 SYGVKD. The DNA of the CDR3 is TGTGCCATCAGTGAGTCGGGTGGAGGACGGAATCAGCCCCAGCATTTT. Translation gives CAISESGGGRNQPQHF.

The V gene is TRBV19, the J gene TRBJ2-2; 8 nucleotides align to TRBD2. The germline V gene has CDR1 LNHDA and CDR2 SQIVND (reference sequence). This CDR3 is 14 amino acids long. The trim removed 7 bases at V and 4 bases at J, leaving 5 bases unmatched. The chain's CDR3 is CASTPGGGTGELFF. CDR3 DNA sequence: TGTGCCAGTACCCCCGGGGGGGGCACCGGGGAGCTGTTTTTT.

This clonotype was seen ten or more times. The chain has TRBV27 and TRBJ2-3; TRBD1 matches at 9 bases. The CDR3 totals 14 residues. Germline V lookup: CDR1 MNHEY, CDR2 SMNVEV (reference sequence). Trimming took 7 bases from V and 2 from J; bases not matched to a gene: 4. CDR3 region: CASTRDRATDTQYF. CDR3 sequence (DNA): TGTGCCAGCACCCGGGACAGGGCCACAGATACGCAGTATTTT.

This clonotype was found a few times. This rearrangement joins TRBV7-2 to TRBJ1-1; the match to TRBD1 covers 7 bases. This CDR3 comprises 17 residues. Trimming cost V 2 bases and J 1 base; bases outside gene matches: 10. Germline CDR1 and CDR2: SGHTA and FQGNSA. The CDR3 DNA is TGTGCCAGCAGCTTAAAGTTTCCGGGACAGAAGAACACTGAAGCTTTCTTT. Translation: CASSLKFPGQKNTEAFF.

This clonotype occurred many times. The chain uses TRBV27 and TRBJ1-5; D is ambiguous. This CDR3 has 14 amino acids. From germline, CDR1 is MNHEY and CDR2 SMNVEV (reference sequence). V lost 6 bases and J lost 0, with 9 bases in between. CDR3 sequence: CASSFTDSNQPQHF. The CDR3 DNA follows: TGTGCCAGCAGCTTCACAGATAGCAATCAGCCCCAGCATTTT.

Only one count was recorded for this clonotype. This chain joins TRBV4-1 and TRBJ1-1; D unresolved. Germline V gives CDR1 MGHRA, CDR2 YSYEKL. The CDR3 has 13 residues. The V gene lost 4 bases and the J gene lost 3 bases, with 9 bases spanning the gap. The CDR3 nucleotides read TGCGCCAGCAGCCCCGGATACGACACTGAAGCTTTCTTT. Translating gives CASSPGYDTEAFF.

This chain uses TRBV6-1 with TRBJ2-3; 10 positions agree with TRBD2. The germline gives CDR1 MNHNS, CDR2 SASEGT. The CDR3 extends over 18 amino acids. The ends lost 6 bases at V and 0 bases at J; junction bases unmatched: 12. CDR3 residues: CASSQGGLAVLSTDTQYF. CDR3 sequence (DNA): TGTGCCAGCAGCCAGGGAGGACTAGCGGTACTTAGCACAGATACGCAGTATTTT.

The genes are TRBV19 and TRBJ2-3, with D perhaps matching TRBD2 (6 bases). Germline loops: CDR1 LNHDA, CDR2 SQIVND (reference sequence). Trimming took off 3 bases at V and 0 bases at J, with 19 bases between the two ends. The CDR3 is made up of 18 amino acids. The CDR3 loop is CASSIELALLVSTDTQYF. In DNA form, the CDR3 reads TGTGCCAGTAGTATTGAGCTAGCGCTACTGGTGAGCACAGATACGCAGTATTTT.

This clonotype was detected only a few times. This chain joins TRBV30 and TRBJ2-7; D unclear. Germline values: CDR1 GTSNPN, CDR2 SVGIG (reference sequence). This CDR3 is 14 amino acids long. Trimming stripped 0 bases from V and 5 bases from J, with 14 bases between. The DNA for the CDR3 is TGTGCCTGGAGTGTACTCGGGTCGAGGAACGAGCAGTACTTC. This sequence encodes CAWSVLGSRNEQYF.

This clonotype has a count of ten or more. The chain recombines TRBV30 with TRBJ1-1; D is ambiguous. V shed 4 bases and J shed 0 bases, with 12 bases lying between them. The CDR3 spans 14 residues. Germline V gene lookup returns CDR1 GTSNPN and CDR2 SVGIG (reference sequence). CDR3 sequence reads: CAWIANRLNTEAFF. Written as DNA, the CDR3 is TGTGCCTGGATTGCTAATCGGTTGAACACTGAAGCTTTCTTT.

This clonotype was counted a few times. This chain connects TRBV10-3 to TRBJ2-1; 7 positions match TRBD2. The CDR3 is 16 amino acids. J lost 9 bases, V lost 6 bases, and 17 bases had no gene match. Per germline, CDR1 ENHRY and CDR2 SYGVKD. The CDR3, as DNA: TGTGCCATCAGACGGGAGTCTAGCGGAGGAAGGGGTGAGCAGTTCTTC. Residues: CAIRRESSGGRGEQFF.

Ten or more counts support this clonotype. The chain recombines TRBV11-2 with TRBJ2-7; D is perhaps TRBD2 (6 bases). The V end lost 6 bases, the J end lost 0 bases, and 15 bases lay between the germline ends. The CDR3 consists of 15 residues. Germline assignment: CDR1 SGHAT and CDR2 FQNNGV. CDR3 loop: CASRPLAASSYEQYF. The DNA of the CDR3 is TGTGCCAGCAGACCCTTAGCGGCGAGCTCCTACGAGCAGTACTTC.

This clonotype was counted ten times or more. The chain has TRBV2 and TRBJ2-7; D gene uncertain. This CDR3 spans 13 amino acids. The ends were cut back, 8 bases at V and 6 bases at J, with 17 bases in the middle. Germline V gene sequence: CDR1 SNHLY, CDR2 FYNNEI. CDR3 nucleotides: TGTGCCAGCCTAACGGTGCGTGAGGCCGAGCAGTACTTC. Amino acids: CASLTVREAEQYF.

In this sample, this clonotype turned up many times. The chain has TRBV18 and TRBJ2-1; D is ambiguous. CDR1 is KGHSH, CDR2 LQKENI, per germline. The length of the CDR3 is 11 residues. The V and J ends lost 5 bases and 10 bases respectively, with 9 bases between them. The CDR3 DNA follows: TGTGCCAGCTCAGCAGCCTGGGAGCAGTTCTTC. It is translated as CASSAAWEQFF.

This clonotype was seen a few times. The chain recombines TRBV10-3 with TRBJ2-1; D may be TRBD2 (5 bases). The CDR3 is 14 amino acids. Germline V gene data show CDR1 as ENHRY and CDR2 as SYGVKD. The V gene lost 1 base and the J gene lost 5 bases, with 9 bases spanning the gap. The DNA for the CDR3 is TGTGCCATCAGTGAGTTTTCGGAGGACAATGAGCAGTTCTTC. Translated: CAISEFSEDNEQFF.

The sample holds many counts of this clonotype. The V call is TRBV20-1, the J call TRBJ2-7; D unresolved. The ends were cut back, 3 bases at V and 1 base at J, with 13 bases in the middle. This CDR3 region has 14 residues. Per the germline V gene, CDR1 is DFQATT and CDR2 is SNEGSKA (reference sequence). CDR3 protein: CSASGRRKSYEQYF. Written as DNA, the CDR3 is TGCAGTGCTAGTGGGCGTCGTAAGTCCTACGAGCAGTACTTC.

V and J are TRBV7-9 and TRBJ2-1; 16 positions agree with TRBD2. From germline, CDR1 is SEHNR and CDR2 FQNEAQ (reference sequence). The V segment lost 1 base and the J segment 10 bases; nucleotides outside the gene matches: 16. The CDR3 is 20 residues long. CDR3 amino acids: CASSLEGTSGRAESPGEQFF. CDR3 in DNA: TGTGCCAGCAGCTTAGAAGGGACTAGCGGGAGGGCTGAATCTCCCGGCGAGCAGTTCTTC.